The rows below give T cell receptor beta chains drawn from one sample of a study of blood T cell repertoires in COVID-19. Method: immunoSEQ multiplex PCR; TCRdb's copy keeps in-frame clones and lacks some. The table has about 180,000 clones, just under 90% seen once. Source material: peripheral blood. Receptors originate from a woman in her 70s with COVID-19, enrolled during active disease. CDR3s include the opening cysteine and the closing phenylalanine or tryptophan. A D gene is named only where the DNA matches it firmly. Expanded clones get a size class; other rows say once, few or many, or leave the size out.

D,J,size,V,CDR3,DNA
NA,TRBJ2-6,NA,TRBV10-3,CAIRDSLVSSGANVLTF,TGTGCCATCAGGGACAGCCTTGTATCCTCTGGGGCCAACGTCCTGACTTTC
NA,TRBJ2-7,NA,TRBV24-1,CATSSGETYEQYF,TGTGCCACCAGCTCCGGGGAAACTTACGAGCAGTACTTC
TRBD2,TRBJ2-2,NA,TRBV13,CASSSFGGRSPGELFF,TGTGCCAGCAGCTCTTTCGGCGGGAGGTCCCCCGGGGAGCTGTTTTTT
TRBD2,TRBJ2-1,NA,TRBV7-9,CASSLAGGPNEQFF,TGTGCCAGCAGCTTAGCGGGAGGGCCTAATGAGCAGTTCTTC
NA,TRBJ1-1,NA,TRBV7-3,CASSRSGNTEAFF,TGTGCCAGCAGCCGATCAGGGAACACTGAAGCTTTCTTT
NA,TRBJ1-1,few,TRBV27,CASISRLSPEAFF,TGTGCCAGCATTTCCAGGTTATCCCCCGAAGCTTTCTTT
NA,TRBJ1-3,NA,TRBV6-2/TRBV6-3,CASSRGRGSGNTIYF,TGTGCCAGCAGCCGGGGGCGAGGCTCTGGAAACACCATATATTTT
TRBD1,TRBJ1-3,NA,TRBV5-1,CANLDRGRFWKHHIF,TGCGCCAACCTAGACAGGGGGCGGTTCTGGAAACACCATATATTT
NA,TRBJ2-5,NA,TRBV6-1,CASSEQLETQYF,TGTGCCAGCAGTGAGCAACTTGAGACCCAGTACTTC
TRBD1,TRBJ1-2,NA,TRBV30,CAWRAKGTVYGYTF,TGTGCCTGGAGGGCTAAAGGGACAGTCTATGGCTACACCTTC
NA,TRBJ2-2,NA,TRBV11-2,CASSMHQGSTGELFF,TGTGCCAGCAGCATGCATCAGGGTAGTACCGGGGAGCTGTTTTTT
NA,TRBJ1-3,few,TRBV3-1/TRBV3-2,CASSQNRASGNTIYF,TGTGCCAGCAGCCAAAACAGGGCCTCTGGAAACACCATATATTTT
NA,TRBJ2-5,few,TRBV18,CASSPGGGETQYF,TGTGCCAGCTCACCAGGGGGCGGAGAGACCCAGTACTTC
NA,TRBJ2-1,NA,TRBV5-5,CASTPSLAIHNEQFF,TGTGCCAGCACGCCGTCCTTAGCGATTCACAATGAGCAGTTCTTC
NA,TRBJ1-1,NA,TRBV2,CASKSQGNTEAFF,TGTGCCAGCAAGAGCCAGGGGAACACTGAAGCTTTCTTT
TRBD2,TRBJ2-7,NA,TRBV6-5,CASRKLGTSYEQYF,TGTGCCAGCAGGAAGTTAGGGACTAGCTACGAGCAGTACTTC
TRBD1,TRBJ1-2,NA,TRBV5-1,CASSVGQGVAGYTF,TGCGCCAGCAGCGTGGGACAGGGGGTAGCTGGCTACACCTTC
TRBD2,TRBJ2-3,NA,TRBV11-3,CASSPLASRPDTQYF,TGTGCCAGCAGCCCACTAGCGTCTAGGCCAGATACGCAGTATTTT
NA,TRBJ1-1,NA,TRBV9,CASSVKRESVWNTEAFF,TGTGCCAGCAGCGTAAAGAGAGAGAGCGTTTGGAACACTGAAGCTTTCTTT
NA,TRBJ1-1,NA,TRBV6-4,CASSDRENTEAFF,TGTGCCAGCAGTGACCGGGAGAACACTGAAGCTTTCTTT
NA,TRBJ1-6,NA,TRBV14,CASSQDITANSPLHF,TGTGCCAGCAGCCAAGATATCACAGCAAATTCACCCCTCCACTTT
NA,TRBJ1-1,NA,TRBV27,CASSLNLNTEAFF,TGTGCCAGCAGTTTAAACTTGAACACTGAAGCTTTCTTT
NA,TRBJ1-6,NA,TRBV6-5,CASRRLEDNSPLHF,TGTGCCAGCAGACGACTGGAGGATAATTCACCCCTCCACTTT
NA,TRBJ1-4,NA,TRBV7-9,CASSSLISEKLFF,TGTGCCAGCAGCTCCTTAATTAGTGAAAAACTGTTTTTT
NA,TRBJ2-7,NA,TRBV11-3,CASSPSGRPSYEQYF,TGTGCCAGCAGCCCCTCTGGGAGACCGTCCTACGAGCAGTACTTC
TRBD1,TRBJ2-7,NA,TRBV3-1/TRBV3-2,CASSQGQGIYEQYF,TGTGCCAGCAGCCAAGGACAGGGGATCTACGAGCAGTACTTC
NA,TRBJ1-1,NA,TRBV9,CASSELVTFGNTEAFF,TGTGCCAGCAGCGAGTTGGTCACTTTTGGGAACACTGAAGCTTTCTTT
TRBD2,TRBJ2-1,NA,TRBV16,CASSPLGAGDNEQFF,TGTGCCAGCAGCCCCCTCGGAGCGGGAGACAATGAGCAGTTCTTC
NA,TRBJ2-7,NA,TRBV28,CASSPRQVGSYEQYF,TGTGCCAGCAGTCCGAGACAGGTTGGCTCCTACGAGCAGTACTTC
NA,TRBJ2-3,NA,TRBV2,CASSAGGITDTQYF,TGTGCCAGCAGTGCTGGCGGTATCACAGATACGCAGTATTTT
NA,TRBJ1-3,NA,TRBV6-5,CASSSEAGNTIYF,TGTGCCAGCAGTTCAGAAGCTGGAAACACCATATATTTT
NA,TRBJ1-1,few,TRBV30,CAWSGNSNTEAFF,TGTGCCTGGAGTGGGAACAGCAACACTGAAGCTTTCTTT
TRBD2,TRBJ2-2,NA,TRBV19,CASIDGLVPGELFF,TGTGCCAGTATAGACGGACTAGTCCCCGGGGAGCTGTTTTTT
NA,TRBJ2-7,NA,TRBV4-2,CASSQASSEAYEQYF,TGTGCCAGCAGCCAAGCTTCTAGCGAAGCCTACGAGCAGTACTTC
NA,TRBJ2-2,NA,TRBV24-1,CATSEKRHTGELFF,TGTGCCACCAGTGAGAAGCGGCACACCGGGGAGCTGTTTTTT
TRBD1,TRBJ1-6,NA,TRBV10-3,CAIKEGVGQAYSPLHF,TGTGCCATCAAGGAGGGGGTGGGACAGGCATATTCACCCCTCCACTTT